Sequencing of this TCR beta chain was carried out in a study of blood T cell repertoires in COVID-19. As for the study in general: Samples came from the United States, Italy and Spain, spanning acute and convalescent COVID-19. T cells, B-cell-depleted T cells, or PBMCs supplied cDNA or gDNA.

In the authors' methods: The authors estimated nucleated cell counts from reference gene primer amplification. Produced via immunoSEQ multiplex PCR; TCRdb's table is partial and in-frame only. V and J calls plus clone size are reproduced from that table; the DNA served to infer D and trimming. The sample lists 200,000 or so clones; 85% to 90% were seen once. Trimming shortened V by 1 base and J by 4 bases, and 14 bases separated the two germline ends. Germline loops: CDR1 SGHTA, CDR2 FQGNSA. The CDR3 totals 16 residues. The table lists this clone with a few counts. The rearrangement joins TRBV7-2 to TRBJ1-5; D is possibly TRBD1 (5 bases). Sequencing used peripheral blood. This TCR was sampled from a man aged 60 to 69 with acute or convalescent COVID-19. The CDR3 DNA reads TGTGCCAGCAGCTTAGAGCGGGGGATCCGTAATCAGCCCCAGCATTTT. Its translation is CASSLERGIRNQPQHF.